Detailed here is one T cell receptor (beta chain). Its antigen is unidentified. This specimen comes from a study of cytotoxic CD8 clonotypes in ibrutinib-treated CLL. Regarding the study as a whole: Clonality increased with ibrutinib response but returned toward baseline at progression. Exceeding age-matched healthy donors, baseline clonality also tracked the counts of circulating CD8+ T cells.

Measured with immunoSEQ multiplex PCR; TCRdb has only the in-frame clones, and not every one. The repertoire includes 110,000 to 150,000 clones, 60% to 85% of them detected once, and 5% to 5.5% sits in the top ten. V dropped 0 bases and J dropped 7 bases, with 12 bases sitting between them. The CDR3 extends over 15 amino acids. The V gene's germline CDR1 is SEHNR and CDR2 FQNEAQ (reference sequence). The TCR originated in a human donor with chronic lymphocytic leukemia. This rearrangement joins TRBV7-9 to TRBJ2-2; no definite D call. This sample comprised PBMCs, obtained after 24 months of ibrutinib treatment. This CDR3 is CASSLAVPRFGELFF. The CDR3 bases are TGTGCCAGCAGCTTAGCGGTCCCCAGATTCGGGGAGCTGTTTTTT.